This paragraph reports one T cell receptor (beta chain). Its specificity is not known. The data originate from a study of shared clonotypes between healthy human individuals. The germline CDR1 and CDR2 sequences are KGHSH and LQKENI. This CDR3 is built from 16 residues. V lost 3 bases to trimming and J lost 6 bases; unmatched junction nucleotides: 11. Notes on the study in general: Estimated clonotype richness was generally higher in naive than memory subsets. Sampling covered blood only; tissue repertoires likely differ. Even with large depth, rarefaction showed that sorted-subset sequencing was incomplete.

Measured with immunoSEQ multiplex PCR; TCRdb has only the in-frame clones, and not every one. The top ten hold about 0.4% of the sample, which has about 1.5 million clones, about 98% seen once. This clonotype originated in a man younger than 45 in good health. The rearrangement joins TRBV18 to TRBJ2-7, with 10 bases matching TRBD2. The source material was naive CD4+ T cells sorted from blood. Subset described: CD45RA+ positively selected. The CDR3 DNA follows: TGTGCCAGCTCACCGCTCCCCGGGACTAGCGCATCCGAGCAGTACTTC. It is translated as CASSPLPGTSASEQYF.